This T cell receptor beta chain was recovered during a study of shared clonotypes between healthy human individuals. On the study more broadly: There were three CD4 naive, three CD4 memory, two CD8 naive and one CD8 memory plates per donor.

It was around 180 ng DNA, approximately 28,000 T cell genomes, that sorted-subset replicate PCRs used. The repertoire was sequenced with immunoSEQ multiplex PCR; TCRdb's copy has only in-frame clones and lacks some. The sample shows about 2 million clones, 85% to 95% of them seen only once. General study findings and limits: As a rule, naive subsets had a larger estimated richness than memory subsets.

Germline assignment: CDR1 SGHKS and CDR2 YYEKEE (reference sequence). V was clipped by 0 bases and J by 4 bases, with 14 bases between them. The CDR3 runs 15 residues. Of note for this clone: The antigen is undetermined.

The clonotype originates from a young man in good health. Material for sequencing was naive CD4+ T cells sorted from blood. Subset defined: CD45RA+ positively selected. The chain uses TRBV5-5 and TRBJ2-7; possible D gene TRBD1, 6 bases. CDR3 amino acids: CASSLDRVPRYEQYF. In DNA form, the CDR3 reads TGTGCCAGCAGCTTGGACAGGGTTCCGAGATACGAGCAGTACTTC. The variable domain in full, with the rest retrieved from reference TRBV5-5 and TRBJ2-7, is DAGVTQSPTHLIKTRGQQVTLRCSPISGHKSVSWYQQVLGQGPQFIFQYYEKEERGRGNFPDRFSARQFPNYSSELNVNALLLGDSALYLCASSLDRVPRYEQYFGPGTRLTVT.